The TCR beta chain described here comes from a study of blood T cells in healthy people across ages. Through a sample-barcoded 5' primer and a J-beta primer mix, a second PCR was run for about 6 to 11 cycles. TCRdb independently ran MiXCR on the 5' RACE reads; one entry per CDR3 protein. The table includes 870,000 or so distinct CDR3 sequences, about 30% detected once. This clonotype was counted ten times or more. Antigen specificity is unknown. V was cut by 0 bases and J by 7 bases, with 12 bases left in between. CDR1 SGHTA and CDR2 FQGNSA come from the germline V gene. The CDR3 has 14 residues. Study-wide results and limits: When set beside aged donors, long-lived donors presented more naive CD4+ cells and higher diversity. A conclusive naive versus antigen-experienced comparison was prevented by the unsorted PBMCs.

The rearrangement uses TRBV7-2 and TRBJ2-5; D unresolved. Sequenced sample: blood. The receptor's source is a woman older than 75 in good health. CDR3 sequence (DNA): TGTGCCAGCAGCTTAGCGAAGGTAGCCGGGACCCAGTACTTC. Translated: CASSLAKVAGTQYF.